This paragraph covers one T cell receptor (beta chain) sequence. Its antigen is still unknown. The germline gives CDR1 SGHTA, CDR2 FQGNSA. Trimming removed 0 bases at V and 8 bases at J, with 8 bases between. The CDR3 contains 14 residues. Donors counted as nominally healthy when sampled, yet unrecorded immune exposures were likely. The sample comes from a study of cytomegalovirus exposure and HLA in healthy donors. Points from the study as a whole: Sequencing likely generated an artifact that appeared as a cluster of highly shared sequence variants. Donors were assumed by presence/absence analyses to have roughly uniform sequencing depth. A later analysis linked a missense variant in DCLRE1C to the trimming of TCR beta V and J genes.

The PCR was carried out with 60 Vbeta primers and 13 Jbeta primers. Produced via immunoSEQ multiplex PCR; TCRdb's table is partial and in-frame only. The repertoire includes about 84,000 clones, 55% to 70% of them detected once, and approximately 16% sits in the top ten. V is TRBV7-2 and J is TRBJ1-6; D perhaps matches TRBD1 (5 bases). The material sequenced was PBMCs. This TCR was sampled from a middle-aged woman in good health and CMV-seropositive. The CDR3 loop is CASSLAGRYSPLHF. CDR3 coding DNA: TGTGCCAGCAGCTTAGCGGGGCGGTATTCACCCCTCCACTTT.